The clone carrying this T cell receptor beta chain was seen repeatedly, ten times or more. An oligonucleotide containing a UMI was ligated to the 3' end of TCR cDNA. Trimming took off 1 base at V and 0 bases at J, with 12 bases between the two ends. This CDR3 has 16 residues. CDR1 and CDR2 (germline): SEHNR, FQNEAQ (reference sequence). This sample stems from a study of naive and memory T cell subsets. Four PCR rounds used nested alpha and beta constant region primers plus the SP2 primer. TCRdb fed the 5' RACE reads into MiXCR, producing one record per CDR3 protein. Counted here are tens of thousands of distinct CDR3 sequences, approximately 7.2% occurring once; the ten biggest clones make up about 9.8%.

The chain recombines TRBV7-9 with TRBJ1-1; D unclear. This sequence originates from a male donor in good health. CDR3: CASSLDAGNMNTEAFF. The DNA of the CDR3 is TGTGCCAGCAGCTTAGACGCTGGTAACATGAACACTGAAGCTTTCTTT.